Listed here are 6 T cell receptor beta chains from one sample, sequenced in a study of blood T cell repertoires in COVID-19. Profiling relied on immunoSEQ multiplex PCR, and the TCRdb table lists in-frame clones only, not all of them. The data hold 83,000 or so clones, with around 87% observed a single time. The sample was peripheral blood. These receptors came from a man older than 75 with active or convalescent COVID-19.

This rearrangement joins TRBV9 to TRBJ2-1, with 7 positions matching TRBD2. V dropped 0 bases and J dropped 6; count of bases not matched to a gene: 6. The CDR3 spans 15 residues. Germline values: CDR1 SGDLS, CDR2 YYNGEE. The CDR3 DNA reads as TGTGCCAGCAGCGTAGAGCGGGGAACCTCCAATGAGCAGTTCTTC. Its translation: CASSVERGTSNEQFF.

DNA of the CDR3: TGCAGCGTTTACCGGACAGGATATATGAACACTGAAGCTTTCTTT. Translating gives CSVYRTGYMNTEAFF. The chain employs TRBV29-1 and TRBJ1-1, with 7 bases aligning to TRBD1. With V trimmed by 5 bases and J by 0 bases, 9 bases remained unmatched. CDR1 is SQVTM and CDR2 is ANQGSEA in the germline V gene. CDR3 size: 15 residues.

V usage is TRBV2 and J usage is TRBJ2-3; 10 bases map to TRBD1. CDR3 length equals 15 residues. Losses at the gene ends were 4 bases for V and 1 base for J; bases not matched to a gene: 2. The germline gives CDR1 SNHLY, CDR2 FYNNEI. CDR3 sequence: CASSAGTGGTDTQYF. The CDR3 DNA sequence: TGTGCCAGCAGTGCCGGGACAGGGGGCACAGATACGCAGTATTTT.

CDR3 amino acids: CASRPQGFLNEAFF. CDR3 sequence (DNA): TGTGCCAGTAGACCCCAGGGGTTCCTTAATGAAGCTTTCTTT. The chain joins TRBV19 to TRBJ1-1; weak D call: TRBD1 (6 bases). Germline V gene sequence: CDR1 LNHDA, CDR2 SQIVND (reference sequence). V lost 6 bases and J lost 7, with 18 bases in between. The CDR3 loop spans 14 amino acids.

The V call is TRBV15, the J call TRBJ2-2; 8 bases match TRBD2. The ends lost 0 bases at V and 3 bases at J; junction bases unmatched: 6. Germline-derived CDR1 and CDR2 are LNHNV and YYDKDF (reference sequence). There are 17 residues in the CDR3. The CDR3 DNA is TGTGCCACCAGCAGAGAAATAACGGGAGGGCACACCGGGGAGCTGTTTTTT. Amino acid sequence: CATSREITGGHTGELFF.

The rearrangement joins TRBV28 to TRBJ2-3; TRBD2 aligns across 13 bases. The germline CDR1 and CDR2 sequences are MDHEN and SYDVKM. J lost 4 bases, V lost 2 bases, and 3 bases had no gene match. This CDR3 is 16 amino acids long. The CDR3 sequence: CASSLTSGGAPDTQYF. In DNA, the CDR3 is TGTGCCAGCAGTTTAACTAGCGGGGGGGCACCAGATACGCAGTATTTT.